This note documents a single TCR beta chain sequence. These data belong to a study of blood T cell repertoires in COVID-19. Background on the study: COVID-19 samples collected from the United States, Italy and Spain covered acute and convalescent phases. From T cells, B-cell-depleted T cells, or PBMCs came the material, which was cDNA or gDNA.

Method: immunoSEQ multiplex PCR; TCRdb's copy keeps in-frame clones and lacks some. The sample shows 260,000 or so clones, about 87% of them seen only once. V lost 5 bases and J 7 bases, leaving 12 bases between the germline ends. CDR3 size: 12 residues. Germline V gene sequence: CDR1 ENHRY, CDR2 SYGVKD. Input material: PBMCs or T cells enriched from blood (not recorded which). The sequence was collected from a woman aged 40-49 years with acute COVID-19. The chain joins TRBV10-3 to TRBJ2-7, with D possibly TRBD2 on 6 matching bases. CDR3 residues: CAISPGDQEQYV. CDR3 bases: TGTGCCATCAGTCCGGGAGACCAGGAGCAGTACGTC.